These 20 T cell receptor beta chains came from one sample sequenced in a study of blood T cells in healthy people across ages. A second roughly 6 to 11 cycle PCR used barcoded and J-beta primers. TCRdb itself ran the 5' RACE reads through MiXCR, one entry per CDR3 protein. Here the sample spans over 750,000 distinct CDR3 sequences, 25% being singletons. Another study also made use of these data, one on T cells of mothers and their children.

Sample: blood. Receptors were obtained from a boy aged 5-17 years in good health.

The chain employs TRBV5-1 and TRBJ1-2, with D possibly matching TRBD1 (6 bases). V lost 4 bases to trimming and J lost 2 bases, with 15 bases between them. There are 15 residues in the CDR3. Per the germline V gene, CDR1 is SGHRS and CDR2 is YFSETQ. The CDR3 spells CASSERDNANYGYTF. DNA for the CDR3: TGCGCCAGCAGCGAGCGGGACAACGCCAACTATGGCTACACCTTC.

Comments on this clonotype: Germline and junction disagree at one end, which may indicate a read error. J is TRBJ2-5 and V is TRBV3-1, with 9 bases lining up with TRBD2. Germline CDR1 and CDR2: LGHDT and YNNKEL (reference sequence). CDR3 length equals 17 residues. The CDR3 is CASSQDWGLAGYNEQFF. CDR3 coding DNA: TGTGCCAGCAGCCAAGATTGGGGACTAGCAGGGTACAATGAGCAGTTTTTC.

This clonotype showed up just a few times. V is TRBV7-9 and J is TRBJ2-7; possible D gene TRBD2, 5 bases. Trimming pared 4 bases from V and 2 bases from J, leaving 15 bases between. Germline values: CDR1 SEHNR, CDR2 FQNEAQ (reference sequence). This CDR3 has 15 residues. The CDR3 DNA reads as TGTGCCAGCAGCTCCGACTGGAGAGGGACCTACGAGCAGTACTTC. Protein sequence: CASSSDWRGTYEQYF. Variable domain in full (rest from reference TRBV7-9 and TRBJ2-7): DTGVSQNPRHKITKRGQNVTFRCDPISEHNRLYWYRQTLGQGPEFLTYFQNEAQLEKSRLLSDRFSAERPKGSFSTLEIQRTEQGDSAMYLCASSSDWRGTYEQYFGPGTRLTVT.

This clonotype appeared once. The J gene is TRBJ2-7, the V gene TRBV5-1, with 9 bases aligning to TRBD2. The ends lost 1 base at V and 5 bases at J; junction bases unmatched: 7. The CDR3 spans 15 residues. Looked up from germline, CDR1 is SGHRS and CDR2 is YFSETQ. The CDR3 DNA reads TGCGCCAGCAGCTTGATGGCGGGAGGGCCCCACGAGCAGTACTTC. Amino acids: CASSLMAGGPHEQYF. Complete variable domain (other parts from reference TRBV5-1 and TRBJ2-7): KAGVTQTPRYLIKTRGQQVTLSCSPISGHRSVSWYQQTPGQGLQFLFEYFSETQRNKGNFPGRFSGRQFSNSRSEMNVSTLELGDSALYLCASSLMAGGPHEQYFGPGTRLTVT.

This chain links TRBV7-8 with TRBJ1-6; D might be TRBD1 (6 bases). Trimming took 10 bases from V and 9 from J, leaving 22 bases between them. Germline assignment: CDR1 SGHVS and CDR2 FQNEAQ. The CDR3 covers 15 residues. The DNA for the CDR3 is TGTGCCACTCAAGTCACGAACAGGGACGGTTCACCCCTCCACTTT. As protein: CATQVTNRDGSPLHF. Full variable domain (missing parts from reference TRBV7-8 and TRBJ1-6): GAGVSQSPRYKVAKRGQDVALRCDPISGHVSLFWYQQALGQGPEFLTYFQNEAQLDKSGLPSDRFFAERPEGSVSTLKIQRTQQEDSAVYLCATQVTNRDGSPLHFGNGTRLTVT.

This clonotype was recorded once. J is TRBJ2-7 and V is TRBV28; D might be TRBD2 (5 bases). The CDR3 runs to 15 residues. Between the trimmed V and J ends, which lost 6 bases and 2 bases, there was a span of 17 bases. Germline CDR1 MDHEN, CDR2 SYDVKM. CDR3 DNA: TGTGCCAGCAGCAGCACTAGGACCCTGGCCTACGAGCAGTACTTC. The encoded protein is CASSSTRTLAYEQYF.

This clonotype was detected only a few times. The rearrangement links TRBV7-3 to TRBJ2-7; the D gene is possibly TRBD1 (6 bases). The germline V gene has CDR1 SGHTA and CDR2 FQGTGA. The CDR3 runs to 15 residues. The V end lost 8 bases, the J end lost 2 bases, and 19 bases lay between the germline ends. The CDR3 region is CASAWAAGDTYEQYF. The CDR3 region has the DNA TGTGCCAGCGCCTGGGCGGCAGGGGATACCTACGAGCAGTACTTC.

This clonotype was detected a few times. The chain links TRBV29-1 to TRBJ2-1; TRBD2 agrees at 8 bases. This CDR3 is 14 amino acids long. V was pared by 7 bases and J by 6 bases, with 11 bases of the junction left unmatched. The V gene's germline CDR1 is SQVTM and CDR2 ANQGSEA. The CDR3 bases are TGCAGCGGGGAAGGGCGGGGGGCCTCCAATGAGCAGTTCTTC. As protein: CSGEGRGASNEQFF.

The chain carries TRBV28 and TRBJ1-1, with D possibly matching TRBD1 (6 bases). Per the germline V gene, CDR1 is MDHEN and CDR2 is SYDVKM. The CDR3 runs 12 residues. V was clipped by 6 bases and J by 3 bases, with 8 bases between them. For the CDR3, the DNA is TGTGCCAGCAGGCAGGGGTACACTGAAGCTTTCTTT. Translation: CASRQGYTEAFF.

In this sample, this clonotype turned up a few times. The V gene is TRBV4-1, the J gene TRBJ2-3; D uncertain. Trimming took 3 bases from V and 7 from J, leaving 11 bases between them. Per germline, CDR1 MGHRA and CDR2 YSYEKL. The CDR3 has 13 residues. Written as DNA, the CDR3 is TGCGCCAGCAGCCAGGGGTTATACAATACGCAGTATTTT. This encodes CASSQGLYNTQYF.

This chain connects TRBV28 to TRBJ1-5; D might be TRBD1 (6 bases). Trimming removed 6 bases at V and 2 bases at J, with 23 bases between. The germline gives CDR1 MDHEN, CDR2 SYDVKM. The CDR3 totals 18 residues. CDR3 amino acids: CASSLTAGTRLGNQPQHF. CDR3 nucleotides: TGTGCCAGCAGCCTAACGGCCGGGACAAGGTTGGGCAATCAGCCCCAGCATTTT.

The V gene is TRBV4-1, the J gene TRBJ2-5; TRBD1 matches at 7 bases. This CDR3 region has 14 residues. The germline V gene has CDR1 MGHRA and CDR2 YSYEKL. V lost 6 bases and J lost 0; bases outside the gene matches: 4. CDR3 nucleotides: TGCGCCAGCAGTCTGGGACAGCACCAAGAGACCCAGTACTTC. Protein sequence: CASSLGQHQETQYF.

V and J are TRBV6-2 or TRBV6-3 and TRBJ2-1, with D unclear. The CDR3 spans 13 residues. V lost 6 bases and J 4 bases, leaving 10 bases between the germline ends. CDR1 MNHEY and CDR2 SVGEGT come from the germline V gene. The CDR3 region is CASSLTVYNEQFF. The CDR3 bases are TGTGCCAGCAGCCTGACCGTTTACAATGAGCAGTTCTTC.

The chain carries TRBV4-2 and TRBJ1-1; D unresolved. The CDR3 is 13 amino acids. Germline assignment: CDR1 LGHNA and CDR2 YNFKEQ. Trimming pared 5 bases from V and 2 bases from J, leaving 9 bases between. The CDR3: CASSEPDNTEAFF. CDR3 in DNA: TGTGCCAGCAGCGAACCGGACAACACTGAAGCTTTCTTT.

In its sample, this clonotype was seen a few times. V and J are TRBV20-1 and TRBJ2-1; 9 nucleotides agree with TRBD2. There are 14 residues in the CDR3. Germline-derived CDR1 and CDR2 are DFQATT and SNEGSKA (reference sequence). Unmatched junction bases numbered 0, after V lost 1 base and J lost 2 bases. Here the CDR3 reads CSARGGGAYNEQFF. The DNA for the CDR3 is TGCAGTGCTAGAGGCGGGGGGGCCTACAATGAGCAGTTCTTC.

This clonotype was detected many times. The rearrangement links TRBV11-2 to TRBJ2-7; 8 bases are shared with TRBD2. Germline-derived CDR1 and CDR2 are SGHAT and FQNNGV. The CDR3 covers 15 residues. The junction had 8 bases not matched to a gene; V was cut back by 5 bases and J by 2 bases. In DNA form, the CDR3 reads TGTGCCAGCAGCCTCTTGGCGGGAGGTGCCTACGAGCAGTACTTC. This translates into CASSLLAGGAYEQYF. Based on the CDR3 plus reference TRBV11-2 and TRBJ2-7, the full variable domain is EAGVAQSPRYKIIEKRQSVAFWCNPISGHATLYWYQQILGQGPKLLIQFQNNGVVDDSQLPKDRFSAERLKGVDSTLKIQPAKLEDSAVYLCASSLLAGGAYEQYFGPGTRLTVT.

CDR3 DNA: TGTGCCAGCAGTTTATCGGCGGCGGGGGCCCAGTACTTC. Encoded protein: CASSLSAAGAQYF. The chain employs TRBV27 and TRBJ2-5; the match to TRBD2 covers 7 bases. J lost 9 bases, V lost 0 bases, and 4 bases had no gene match. CDR1 is MNHEY, CDR2 SMNVEV, per germline (reference sequence). The CDR3 extends over 13 amino acids.

V usage is TRBV29-1 and J usage is TRBJ2-5, with 7 bases fitting TRBD1. The DNA end is a closer match to TRBJ2-1, so the J assignment may be wrong. This CDR3 contains 14 residues. Per the germline V gene, CDR1 is SQVTM and CDR2 is ANQGSEA. The CDR3 reads CSVGGQIPYNEQFF. DNA for the CDR3: TGCAGCGTTGGGGGACAGATCCCCTACAATGAGCAGTTCTTC.

The DNA of the CDR3 is TGCAGCGTTGAAGACCCCAGGGGAGAGGCCATTCAGTACTTC. Its translation is CSVEDPRGEAIQYF. The chain couples TRBV29-1 to TRBJ2-4, with D possibly being TRBD1 (6 bases). This CDR3 spans 14 amino acids. The germline CDR1 and CDR2 sequences are SQVTM and ANQGSEA. V shed 0 bases and J shed 9 bases, with 15 bases lying between them.

This clonotype showed up just once. At one end, the junction sequence differs from germline, possibly due to a read error. The chain links TRBV12-3 or TRBV12-4 to TRBJ2-3; 8 bases line up with TRBD2. There are 18 residues in the CDR3. The DNA for the CDR3 is TGTGCCAGCAGTTCGCCTACGAGAATCAGCGGGGGCACGGATACGCAGTATTTT. It is translated as CASSSPTRISGGTDTQYF.